This T cell receptor (beta chain) was identified in a study of Ad26.COV2.S vaccination and SARS-CoV-2 variants (dated by TCRdb to the early 2020s). About the full investigation: Vaccine-arm donors came from COV1001, a multicentre, randomized, double-blind, placebo-controlled phase I-IIa trial of Ad26.COV2.S in healthy adults. Ad26.COV2.S was administered intramuscularly at 5 x 10^10 or 1 x 10^11 viral particles, either as a single shot or as two shots given 56 days apart. A total of approximately 32 samples were included in the TCR-sequenced set, comprising some 20 Ad26.COV2.S vaccine recipients, 5 placebo recipients and 8 SARS-CoV-2 convalescent individuals. Participants in the trial were split at random into five groups of five each, receiving low-dose or high-dose Ad26.COV2.S once or twice, or else placebo on both occasions. Blinding of investigators to trial group allocation was maintained during experiments and outcome assessment. The specificity and breadth of SARS-CoV-2-reactive T cell receptors after Ad26.COV2.S vaccination were assessed by TCRbeta repertoire sequencing.

Points the paper makes about the study in general: After vaccination, spike-specific CD8+ and CD4+ T cell responses were reported to show substantial breadth. The authors noted that the TCR breadth and depth analyses may have underestimated total T cell responses. Vaccine and placebo recipients had similar non-spike TCR breadth, a finding consistent with the vaccine containing only spike. Ad26.COV2.S recipients had higher spike-specific TCR breadth than placebo recipients (P = 0.0014). The study was not powered to compare responses between vaccine doses or regimens.

TCRbeta CDR3 regions were sequenced with the immunoSEQ Assay. After extraction, genomic DNA underwent amplification by bias-controlled multiplex PCR, followed by high-throughput sequencing. Per the source publication's procedure: To quantify the absolute abundance of each unique TCRbeta CDR3 region, sequences were collapsed and filtered. Usable DNA was measured by amplifying reference genes present in all nucleated cells, and TCRbeta template counts were normalized to that usable DNA to estimate T cell fraction. Repertoire TCRs were annotated as SARS-CoV-2-specific when V gene, CDR3 amino acid sequence and J gene were exactly matched to a known reactive TCR set. The reference SARS-CoV-2 TCR set was derived from MIRA and filtered for enrichment in COVID-19-positive ImmuneCODE repertoires, a step that removed public or cross-reactive TCRs. Based on the MIRA antigens, annotated TCRs were further analysed at the level of specific ORF or position within ORF. Breadth was defined as annotated unique rearrangements over total unique productive rearrangements; depth was the summed frequency of those rearrangements. Two-sided Wilcoxon rank-sum tests were used to compare TCR breadth between groups. TCRdb limited this immuneACCESS table to in-frame rearrangements with V and J called. A share of clones is missing; checked studies link under half to unresolved V genes, and the rest is unexplained. V and J calls and clone size come straight from that table; D and trimming were deduced from the DNA. The sample records about 350,000 clones, about nine tenths of which are singletons. The ten largest clones capture around 6.4% of the sample.

Only a few counts were recorded for this clone. There is no known antigen for this receptor. Base qualities are not recorded, but no much larger clone differs from it by a single base. Reading the germline V gene (reference sequence) gives CDR1 LGHDT and CDR2 YNNKEL. Between the V and J ends, shortened by 1 base and 0 bases respectively, the junction contains 12 bases. From its cysteine to its phenylalanine, the CDR3 spans 16 amino acids. The retained sequence is limited to the CDR3, 48 bases, with the frame set at the first base. In the paper's terms, the treatment or condition label means: 19 received Ad26.COV2.S at low or high dose, single or two shots; roughly five received placebo; per-sample allocation not given. For vaccine and placebo recipients, the sequenced repertoires came from samples collected on day 63 after the first injection. In Cohort 1b, about two dozen adults aged 18-55 years were enrolled at a single site in Boston, USA, between 29 July and 7 August 2020. Ad26.COV2.S was a replication-incompetent adenovirus type 26 vector expressing a prefusion-stabilized SARS-CoV-2 spike protein from the original Wuhan strain.

The specimen was peripheral blood, collected in a trial of Ad26.COV2.S vaccine versus placebo. The V and J genes are TRBV3-1 (or the pseudogene TRBV3-2) and TRBJ1-2; a weak D assignment points to TRBD1 (5 bases agree). The receptor was derived from a person between 18 and 65 years old who received the Ad26.COV2.S COVID-19 vaccine or a placebo. The nucleotide sequence reads as follows: TGTGCCAGCAGCCAAGCCGGTTCAGGGTCTAACTATGGCTACACCTTC. Translated, it reads CASSQAGSGSNYGYTF.